This paragraph reports one T cell receptor (beta chain). Time point of the sample: newly diagnosed GD, antithyroid drugs for less than 3 months. Following extraction of RNA from PBMCs, that RNA was used to make the TCR library. CDR1 LNHDA and CDR2 SQIVND come from the germline V gene (reference sequence). The CDR3 spans 16 residues. J gave up 10 bases and V 4 bases, and 15 bases lay outside the gene matches. CDR3-region Arm-PCR and iRepertoire HTBI primers produced the TCR beta libraries. In TCRdb, the multiplex PCR reads were re-called with MiXCR into one record per CDR3 protein. The sample lists roughly 500,000 distinct CDR3 sequences; about 14% were seen once. The source of the sample is a study of regulatory T cells in long-lasting Graves disease. These data also formed part of another study, on T cells in Graves' hyperthyroidism and ophthalmopathy. From that paper: With a duration under 2 months, the hyperthyroidism was newly diagnosed in patients aged 18 to 65.

The chain uses TRBV19 and TRBJ2-1, with TRBD1 identical over 8 bases. The origin of this receptor is a woman aged 45-65 years with Graves disease. This sample comprised peripheral blood mononuclear cells (PBMCs), obtained at new diagnosis, from a patient treated with antithyroid drugs. This chain's CDR3 is CASSKRGQETRDEQFF. Here the CDR3 DNA reads TGTGCCAGTAGTAAAAGGGGACAGGAGACTAGGGACGAGCAGTTCTTC.